This T cell receptor beta chain was sequenced for a study of shared clonotypes between healthy human individuals. Naive-designated CD8 cells lacked CD45RO, were positively enriched for CCR7, and omitted terminally differentiated effector memory CD45RA+ cells. The J segment lost 5 bases and the V segment lost 1 base, leaving 5 bases of the junction unmatched. This CDR3 has 14 residues. Germline V gene lookup returns CDR1 PRHDT and CDR2 FYEKMQ (reference sequence). Assay: immunoSEQ multiplex PCR; the TCRdb copy retains only in-frame clones and omits some. Of about 2 million clones listed, approximately 94% are singletons.

The chain carries TRBV13 and TRBJ2-7; 7 positions match TRBD1. The sequence was obtained from a man younger than 35 in good health. The sample taken for sequencing was naive CD8+ T cells sorted from blood. CDR3 residues: CASSLEQGPNEQYF. The CDR3 DNA reads TGTGCCAGCAGCTTAGAACAGGGGCCTAACGAGCAGTACTTC.